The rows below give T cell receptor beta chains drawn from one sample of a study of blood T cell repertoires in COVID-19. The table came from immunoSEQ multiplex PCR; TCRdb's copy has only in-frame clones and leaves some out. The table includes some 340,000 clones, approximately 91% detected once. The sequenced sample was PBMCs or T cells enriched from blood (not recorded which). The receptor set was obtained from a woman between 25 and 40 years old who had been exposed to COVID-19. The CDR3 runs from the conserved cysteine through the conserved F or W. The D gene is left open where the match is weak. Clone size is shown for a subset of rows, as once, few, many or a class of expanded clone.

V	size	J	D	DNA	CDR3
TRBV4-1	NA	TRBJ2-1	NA	TGCGCCAGCAGCCAAGTACTAGCCCGGGAGCAGTTCTTC	CASSQVLAREQFF
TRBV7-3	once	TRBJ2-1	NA	TGTGCCAGCAGCTTAGAAGTGGCCAATGAGCAGTTCTTC	CASSLEVANEQFF
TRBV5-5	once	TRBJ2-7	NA	TGTGCCAGCAGCTTGGATTTGGCCCCCTACGAGCAGTACTTC	CASSLDLAPYEQYF
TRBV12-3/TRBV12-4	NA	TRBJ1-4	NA	TGTGCCAGCAGTTTAGACCATAGGGGGAAACTGTTTTTT	CASSLDHRGKLFF
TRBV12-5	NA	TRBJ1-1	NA	TGTGCTAGTGGTTTGGGAGGGCCGGGCACTGAAGCTTTCTTT	CASGLGGPGTEAFF
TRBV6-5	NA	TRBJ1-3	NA	TGTGCCAGCAGTTACGGTACAAAGGGAAACACCATATATTTT	CASSYGTKGNTIYF
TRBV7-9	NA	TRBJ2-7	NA	TGTGCCAGCAGCTTACCGAGATACGAGCAGTACTTC	CASSLPRYEQYF
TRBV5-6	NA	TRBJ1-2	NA	TGTGCCAGCAGCTTGGGGCCGGGGGGTCTAAACTATGGCTACACCTTC	CASSLGPGGLNYGYTF
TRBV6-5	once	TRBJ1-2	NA	TGTGCCAGCAGTTACTCTCGAGGTTTTGAAACCTTC	CASSYSRGFETF
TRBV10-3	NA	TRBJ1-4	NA	TGTGCCATCAGTGTGGGAGCAACTAATGAAAAACTGTTTTTT	CAISVGATNEKLFF
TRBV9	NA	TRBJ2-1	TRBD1	TGTGCCAGCAGCGTCAAGGGGGCGGAAGGGTTTTACAATGAGCAGTTCTTC	CASSVKGAEGFYNEQFF
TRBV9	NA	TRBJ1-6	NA	TGTGCCAGCAGCGCCCAGGGATCAGGTTCACCCCTCCACTTT	CASSAQGSGSPLHF
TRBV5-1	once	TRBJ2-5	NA	TGCGCCAGCAGCCGGGACTGGGGAGAGACCCAGTACTTC	CASSRDWGETQYF